This section outlines one TCR beta chain sequence together with its context. From the PCR reads, TCRdb called clonotypes with MiXCR, one entry per CDR3 protein. The table includes about 12,000 distinct CDR3 sequences, 55% to 65% detected once. The data stem from a study of tumor-infiltrating lymphocytes in oesophageal squamous cell carcinoma. The CDR3 is 14 residues long. Germline V CDR1 and CDR2: LNHDA, SQIVND (reference sequence). V was cut by 3 bases and J by 10 bases, with 16 bases left in between. Sequenced material: esophageal tumor tissue. This receptor was identified in a female donor with esophageal squamous cell carcinoma. The chain uses TRBV19 and TRBJ2-1; D ambiguous. CDR3 coding DNA: TGTGCCAGTAGTATCCCGGGCCTGCCTGAAGAGCAGTTCTTC. It specifies CASSIPGLPEEQFF. The full variable domain, in which reference TRBV19 and TRBJ2-1 provide the parts outside the CDR3, is DGGITQSPKYLFRKEGQNVTLSCEQNLNHDAMYWYRQDPGQGLRLIYYSQIVNDFQKGDIAEGYSVSREKKESFPLTVTSAQKNPTAFYLCASSIPGLPEEQFFGPGTRLTVL.